The T cell receptor (beta chain) under discussion was sequenced for a study of blood T cell repertoires in COVID-19. Across the whole study: From the United States, Italy and Spain came samples of acute and convalescent COVID-19.

As originally analysed: How many nucleated cells were present was estimated from reference gene primer amplification. The method was immunoSEQ multiplex PCR; TCRdb's version includes in-frame clones alone and lacks a portion of them. From that table come the V and J calls and clone size; the DNA was used to work out D and trimming. The data contain fewer than 75,000 clones, almost 95% of them singletons. The ends were cut back, 5 bases at V and 2 bases at J, with 8 bases in the middle. The CDR3 consists of 13 residues. Germline values: CDR1 KGHDR, CDR2 SFDVKD. The clonotype comes from a man between 45 and 60 years old with active COVID-19. Sequencing used peripheral blood. The V call is TRBV24-1, the J call TRBJ1-2, with unresolved D. CDR3 sequence: CATSAYSNYGYTF. The CDR3 nucleotides are TGTGCCACCAGTGCGTACAGCAACTATGGCTACACCTTC.